The following is a TCR beta chain sequence with its context. This receptor's antigen is unknown. No clone much larger than this one lies a single base away; base qualities are absent. The cysteine opens and the phenylalanine closes a CDR3 of 15 amino acids. Solely the CDR3 DNA is kept, with 45 bases framed from the first base. As encoded in the germline V gene, CDR1 is SGHRS while CDR2 is YFSETQ. The junction shows trimming of 2 bases on V and 6 bases on J, plus 12 bases between the germline ends. The sample's time point label, in plain terms: baseline before first vaccination. Vaccinee samples were obtained from the UK trials COV001 and COV002, which included a single-blind randomized controlled phase 2/3 trial of AZD1222 (ChAdOx1 nCoV-19) in healthy adults. For TCRbeta chain sequencing, PBMC samples from trial participants were taken at day 0 and at day 28 after the second dose. The CDR3 regions of human TCRbeta chains were subjected to immunosequencing. Concerning the study's data processing: TCRs in the repertoires were matched against a reference library of SARS-CoV-2-specific TCRs that had been generated with the MIRA antigen-specificity platform. Breadth was defined as the fraction of unique TCRs that were SARS-CoV-2-associated. Depth was defined as the fraction of total T cells that were SARS-CoV-2-associated. Each spike-specific TCR was assigned to its reactive spike region and to a CD4 or CD8 class using the MIRA data. Log10-transformed breadth and depth values were compared by one-way ANOVA with Sidak's multiple comparisons tests. Drawn from immuneACCESS, this table holds only the in-frame rearrangements with V and J called that TCRdb kept. Clones are partly lost; checked studies trace under half to an unresolved V gene and leave the rest unexplained. The V and J calls and the clone size are those of that table, but D and trimming were determined from the DNA. The sample includes 50,000 or so clones, with around nine tenths observed a single time. The ten top clones hold about 15% of the sample.

The sample belongs to a study of T cell responses to AZD1222 COVID-19 vaccine (dated by TCRdb to the early 2020s). Some background on the complete study: AZD1222 recipients given second doses at about 4 weeks or at about 12 weeks were pooled, since spike-specific TCR depth and breadth were not found to differ between the two schedules. Enrollment into the trials was organized by age into subgroups of 18-55, 56-69 and 70-plus years, and those subgroups contained roughly 150, 30 and 60 TCR-sequenced participants, respectively. TCR sequencing was performed for over 230 trial participants, of whom roughly 200 were given two doses of AZD1222 and around 25 were given two doses of MenACWY control vaccine.

General study outcomes and caveats: Vaccine-associated CD4 TCRs spanned the whole spike protein, with dominant responses in regions 160-218 and 743-854. Participants were mostly white British, with more females than males. The authors suggested clonal diversity may have been underestimated. The 56-69-year group was small, and its depth increase did not reach significance, likely because of low power. A significant rise in spike-specific TCR breadth and depth was observed after two AZD1222 doses relative to day 0 and relative to MenACWY recipients. Because no day 14 peak-response samples were available, repertoires were characterized only after the peak T cell response. Conclusions about previously exposed vaccinees are limited, since just five or six AZD1222 recipients were seropositive for SARS-CoV-2 at baseline. Reportedly, close to half of the unique spike-specific TCRs recognized epitopes lying outside the regions that are mutated in the B.1.351 and B.1.1.7 variants.

This sequence originates from an adult in good health. Here the chain combines TRBV5-1 and TRBJ1-6; no confident D gene assignment can be made. The sequencing used peripheral blood, collected on day 0 of AZD1222 vaccination. The CDR3 reads CASSFSPETNSPLHF. The nucleotide sequence reads as follows: TGCGCCAGCAGCTTTTCTCCTGAAACTAATTCACCCCTCCACTTT.